This TCR beta chain was sequenced for a study of blood T cell repertoires in COVID-19. Study-wide background: The United States, Italy and Spain provided the acute and convalescent COVID-19 samples. From T cells, B-cell-depleted T cells, or PBMCs came the material, which was cDNA or gDNA.

Study processing details: By means of reference gene primer amplification, nucleated cell counts were estimated. Method: immunoSEQ multiplex PCR; TCRdb's copy keeps in-frame clones and lacks some. That table supplies the V and J calls and clone size; D and trimming were determined from the DNA. The profile shows 60,000 or so clones, just under 85% of them singletons. The CDR3 is 15 amino acids. Germline-derived CDR1 and CDR2 are SGDLS and YYNGEE. Trimming left V 0 bases short and J 8 bases short, with 12 bases between. This chain connects TRBV9 to TRBJ1-6, with D uncertain. The sample comprised peripheral blood. This receptor was identified in a man aged 60-69 years with acute or convalescent COVID-19. CDR3 nucleotide sequence: TGTGCCAGCAGCGTAGAAACCGGTACGGATTCACCCCTCCACTTT. This gives the protein CASSVETGTDSPLHF. The variable domain in full, with the rest retrieved from reference TRBV9 and TRBJ1-6, is DSGVTQTPKHLITATGQRVTLRCSPRSGDLSVYWYQQSLDQGLQFLIQYYNGEERAKGNILERFSAQQFPDLHSELNLSSLELGDSALYFCASSVETGTDSPLHFGNGTRLTVT.